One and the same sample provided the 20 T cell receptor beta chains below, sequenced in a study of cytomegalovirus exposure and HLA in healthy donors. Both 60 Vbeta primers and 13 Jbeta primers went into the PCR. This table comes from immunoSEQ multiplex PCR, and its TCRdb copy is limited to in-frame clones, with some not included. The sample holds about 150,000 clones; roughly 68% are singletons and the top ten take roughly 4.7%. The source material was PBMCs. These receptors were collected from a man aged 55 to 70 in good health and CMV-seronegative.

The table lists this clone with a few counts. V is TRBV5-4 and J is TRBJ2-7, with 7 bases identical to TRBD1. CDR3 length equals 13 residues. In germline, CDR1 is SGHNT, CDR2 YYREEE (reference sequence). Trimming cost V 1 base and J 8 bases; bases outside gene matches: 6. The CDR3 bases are TGTGCCAGCAGCTTGCTGGTGGACAGGCAGCAGTACTTC. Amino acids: CASSLLVDRQQYF.

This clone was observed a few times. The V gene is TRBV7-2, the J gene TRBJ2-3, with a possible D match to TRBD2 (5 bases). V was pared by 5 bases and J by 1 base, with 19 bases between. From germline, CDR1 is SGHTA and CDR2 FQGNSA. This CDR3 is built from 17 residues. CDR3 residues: CASSARVGYGGTDTQYF. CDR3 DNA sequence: TGTGCCAGCAGCGCAAGAGTCGGGTACGGGGGCACAGATACGCAGTATTTT.

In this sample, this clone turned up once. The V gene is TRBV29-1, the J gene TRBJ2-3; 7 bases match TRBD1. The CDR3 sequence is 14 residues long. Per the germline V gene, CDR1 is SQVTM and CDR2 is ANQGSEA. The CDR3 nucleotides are TGCAGTATCAGGCAGGGACAGAGCACAGATACGCAGTATTTT. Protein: CSIRQGQSTDTQYF.

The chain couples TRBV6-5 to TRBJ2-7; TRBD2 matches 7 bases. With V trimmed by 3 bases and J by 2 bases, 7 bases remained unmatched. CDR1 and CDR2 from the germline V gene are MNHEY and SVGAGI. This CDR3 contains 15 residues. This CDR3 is CASSYAGVGAYEQYF. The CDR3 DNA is TGTGCCAGCAGTTATGCGGGAGTAGGCGCCTACGAGCAGTACTTC.

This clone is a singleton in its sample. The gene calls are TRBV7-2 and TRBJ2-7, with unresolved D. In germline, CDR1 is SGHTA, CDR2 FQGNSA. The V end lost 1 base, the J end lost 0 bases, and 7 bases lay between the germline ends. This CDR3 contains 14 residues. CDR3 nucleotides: TGTGCCAGCAGCTTAGACAGAAACTCCTACGAGCAGTACTTC. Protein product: CASSLDRNSYEQYF.

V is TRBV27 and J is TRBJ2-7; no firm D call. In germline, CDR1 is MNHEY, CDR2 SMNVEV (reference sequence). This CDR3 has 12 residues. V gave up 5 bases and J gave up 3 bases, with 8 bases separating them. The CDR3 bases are TGTGCCAGCAGTCCCCCGGGCTACGAGCAGTACTTC. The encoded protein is CASSPPGYEQYF.

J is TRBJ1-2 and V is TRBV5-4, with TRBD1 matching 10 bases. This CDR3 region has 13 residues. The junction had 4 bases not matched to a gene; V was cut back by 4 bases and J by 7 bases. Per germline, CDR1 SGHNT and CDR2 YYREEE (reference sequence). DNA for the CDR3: TGTGCCAGCAGCCCGACAGGGGGCTTTGGCTACACCTTC. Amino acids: CASSPTGGFGYTF. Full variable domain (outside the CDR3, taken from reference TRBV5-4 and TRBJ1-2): ETGVTQSPTHLIKTRGQQVTLRCSSQSGHNTVSWYQQALGQGPQFIFQYYREEENGRGNFPPRFSGLQFPNYSSELNVNALELDDSALYLCASSPTGGFGYTFGSGTRLTVV.

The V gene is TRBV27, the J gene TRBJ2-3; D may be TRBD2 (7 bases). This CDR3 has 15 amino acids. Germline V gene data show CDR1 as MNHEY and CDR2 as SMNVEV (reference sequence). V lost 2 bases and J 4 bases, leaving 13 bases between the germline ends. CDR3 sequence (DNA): TGTGCCAGCAGTTTACGGGGGGAGGGGGCAGATACGCAGTATTTT. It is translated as CASSLRGEGADTQYF.

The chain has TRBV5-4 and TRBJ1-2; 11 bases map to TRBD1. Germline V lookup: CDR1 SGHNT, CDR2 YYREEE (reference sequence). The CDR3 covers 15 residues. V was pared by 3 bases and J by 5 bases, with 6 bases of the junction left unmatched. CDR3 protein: CASSSRTGGDYGYTF. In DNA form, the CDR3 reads TGTGCCAGCAGCTCAAGGACAGGGGGCGATTATGGCTACACCTTC.

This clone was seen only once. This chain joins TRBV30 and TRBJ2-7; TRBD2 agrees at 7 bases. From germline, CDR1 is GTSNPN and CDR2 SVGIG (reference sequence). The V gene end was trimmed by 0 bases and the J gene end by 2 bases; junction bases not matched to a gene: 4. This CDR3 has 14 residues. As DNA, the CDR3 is TGTGCCTGGAGTGTTACTAGCGTGGCCTACGAGCAGTACTTC. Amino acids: CAWSVTSVAYEQYF.

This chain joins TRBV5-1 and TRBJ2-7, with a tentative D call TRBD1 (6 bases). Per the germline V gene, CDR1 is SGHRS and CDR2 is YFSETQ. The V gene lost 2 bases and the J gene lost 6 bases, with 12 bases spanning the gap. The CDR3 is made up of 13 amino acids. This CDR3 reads CASSFPGAFEQYF. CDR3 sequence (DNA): TGCGCCAGCAGCTTTCCAGGGGCTTTCGAGCAGTACTTC.

The CDR3 nucleotides read TGCAGCGCCGGGTCTGAAGCTTTCTTT. Translating it yields CSAGSEAFF. This sequence joins TRBV29-1 and TRBJ1-1; D is uncertain. The germline V and J ends were trimmed by 7 bases and 6 bases, with 6 bases remaining between them. Germline lookup yields CDR1 SQVTM and CDR2 ANQGSEA. The CDR3 totals 9 residues. Combining the CDR3 with reference TRBV29-1 and TRBJ1-1 gives the whole variable domain SAVISQKPSRDICQRGTSLTIQCQVDSQVTMMFWYRQQPGQSLTLIATANQGSEATYESGFVIDKFPISRPNLTFSTLTVSNMSPEDSSIYLCSAGSEAFFGQGTRLTVV.

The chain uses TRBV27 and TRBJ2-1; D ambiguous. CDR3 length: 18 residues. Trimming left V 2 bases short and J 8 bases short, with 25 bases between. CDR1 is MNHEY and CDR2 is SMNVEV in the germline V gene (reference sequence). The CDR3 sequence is CASSLRSSSWFFGDEQFF. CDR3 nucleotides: TGTGCCAGCAGTTTAAGGTCGTCTAGTTGGTTCTTTGGCGATGAGCAGTTCTTC.

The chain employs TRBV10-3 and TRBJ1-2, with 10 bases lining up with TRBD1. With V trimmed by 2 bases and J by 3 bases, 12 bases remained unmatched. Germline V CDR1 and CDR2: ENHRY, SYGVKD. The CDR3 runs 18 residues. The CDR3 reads CAISEPPTGGALDYGYTF. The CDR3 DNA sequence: TGTGCCATCAGTGAGCCCCCGACAGGGGGCGCGTTGGACTATGGCTACACCTTC.

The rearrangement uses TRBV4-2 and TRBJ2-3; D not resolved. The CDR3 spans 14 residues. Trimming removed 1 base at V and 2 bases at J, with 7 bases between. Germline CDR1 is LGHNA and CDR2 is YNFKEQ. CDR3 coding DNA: TGTGCCAGCAGCCAAGTAACCTACACAGATACGCAGTATTTT. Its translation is CASSQVTYTDTQYF.

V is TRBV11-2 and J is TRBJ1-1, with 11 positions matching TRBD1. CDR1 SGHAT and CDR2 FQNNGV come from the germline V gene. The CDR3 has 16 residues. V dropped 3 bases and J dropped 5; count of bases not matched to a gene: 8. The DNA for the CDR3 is TGTGCCAGCAGCTTCCTGCCGGGACAGGGGGAAACTGAAGCTTTCTTT. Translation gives CASSFLPGQGETEAFF.

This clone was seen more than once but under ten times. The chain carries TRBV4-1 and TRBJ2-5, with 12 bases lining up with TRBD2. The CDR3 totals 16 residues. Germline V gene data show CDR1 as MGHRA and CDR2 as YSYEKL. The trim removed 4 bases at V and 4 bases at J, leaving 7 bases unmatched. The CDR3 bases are TGCGCCAGCAGCCCACCCCTAGCGGGAGGGAGAGAGACCCAGTACTTC. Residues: CASSPPLAGGRETQYF.

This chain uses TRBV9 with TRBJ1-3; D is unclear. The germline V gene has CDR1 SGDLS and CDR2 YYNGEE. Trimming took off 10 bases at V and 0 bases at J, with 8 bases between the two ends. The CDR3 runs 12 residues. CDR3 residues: CASRSSGNTIYF. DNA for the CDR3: TGTGCCTCTAGGAGCTCTGGAAACACCATATATTTT.

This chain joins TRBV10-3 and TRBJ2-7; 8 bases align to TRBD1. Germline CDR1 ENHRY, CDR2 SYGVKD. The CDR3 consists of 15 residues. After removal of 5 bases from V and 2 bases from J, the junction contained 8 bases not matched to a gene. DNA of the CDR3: TGTGCCATCAGTAAGACAGGGGAACATCCCTACGAGCAGTACTTC. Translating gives CAISKTGEHPYEQYF.

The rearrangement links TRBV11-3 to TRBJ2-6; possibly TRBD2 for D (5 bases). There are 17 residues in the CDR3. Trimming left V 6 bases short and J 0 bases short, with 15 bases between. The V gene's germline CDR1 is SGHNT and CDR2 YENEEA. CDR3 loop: CASSRGNGDSGANVLTF. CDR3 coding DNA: TGTGCCAGCAGTCGAGGCAACGGGGACTCTGGGGCCAACGTCCTGACTTTC.